One and the same sample provided the 27 T cell receptor beta chains below, sequenced in a study of identical twins. MiXCR, run by TCRdb on the 5' RACE reads, gives a single entry per CDR3 protein. The data hold 600,000 to 850,000 distinct CDR3 sequences, with approximately 18% observed a single time. The same data also contributed to another study, on T cells expressing NK-cell markers.

The sequencing sample was made of PBMCs. Every receptor here comes from a woman between 18 and 30 years old in good health.

The J gene is TRBJ2-1, the V gene TRBV5-6; 9 bases fit TRBD2. CDR3 length equals 13 residues. The trim removed 0 bases at V and 9 bases at J, leaving 1 base unmatched. Germline V CDR1 and CDR2: SGHDT, YYEEEE. The CDR3 reads CASSLASGTEQFF. In nucleotides, the CDR3 is TGTGCCAGCAGCTTGGCTAGCGGGACTGAGCAGTTCTTC.

A few counts support this clonotype. The chain couples TRBV20-1 to TRBJ2-3, with 8 nucleotides matching TRBD2. J was trimmed by 6 bases and V by 0 bases; bases with no gene match: 8. Germline V gene lookup returns CDR1 DFQATT and CDR2 SNEGSKA (reference sequence). The CDR3 extends over 15 amino acids. The CDR3, as DNA: TGCAGTGCTAGAGATCCGAGCGGGAGTGGGGATACGCAGTATTTT. Protein: CSARDPSGSGDTQYF.

V and J are TRBV20-1 and TRBJ1-4; 11 bases line up with TRBD1. The CDR3 has 18 residues. V was pared by 0 bases and J by 5 bases, with 11 bases of the junction left unmatched. Germline V gene sequence: CDR1 DFQATT, CDR2 SNEGSKA (reference sequence). In DNA form, the CDR3 reads TGCAGTGCTAGAGATCCCGGGACAGGGGGTAGGAGAAATGAAAAACTGTTTTTT. It translates to CSARDPGTGGRRNEKLFF.

The table lists this clonotype with a few counts. The rearrangement joins TRBV9 to TRBJ2-1, with D hard to call. Trimming cost V 0 bases and J 8 bases, with 9 bases left between them. The CDR3 loop spans 13 amino acids. Per germline, CDR1 SGDLS and CDR2 YYNGEE. CDR3 protein: CASSVVSRHEQFF. CDR3 coding DNA: TGTGCCAGCAGCGTAGTGTCCAGACATGAGCAGTTCTTC.

This clonotype was counted between two and nine times. This rearrangement joins TRBV30 to TRBJ2-7, with a tentative D call TRBD2 (6 bases). V was shortened by 6 bases and J by 2 bases, with 11 bases between the two germline ends. The CDR3 consists of 12 residues. Per the germline V gene, CDR1 is GTSNPN and CDR2 is SVGIG (reference sequence). The CDR3 loop reads CACVAGPYEQYF. The CDR3 DNA reads as TGTGCCTGTGTGGCGGGACCCTACGAGCAGTACTTC.

The chain employs TRBV10-3 and TRBJ2-6, with a possible D match to TRBD2 (6 bases). Looked up from germline, CDR1 is ENHRY and CDR2 is SYGVKD. V was pared by 7 bases and J by 0 bases, with 16 bases between. The CDR3 is made up of 17 amino acids. DNA of the CDR3: TGTGCCATCACCTCGGGACTCCTGACCTCTGGGGCCAACGTCCTGACTTTC. As protein: CAITSGLLTSGANVLTF.

CDR3 loop: CASRSGSSNNEQFF. The CDR3 DNA is TGTGCCAGCAGGAGCGGGAGCTCGAACAATGAGCAGTTCTTC. This sequence joins TRBV7-9 and TRBJ2-1; TRBD2 matches at 8 bases. The V and J ends lost 6 bases and 5 bases, in that order; junction bases with no gene match: 6. Germline assignment: CDR1 SEHNR and CDR2 FQNEAQ (reference sequence). The CDR3 runs to 14 residues.

The V and J genes are TRBV6-1 and TRBJ2-1, with a weak D call TRBD1 (6 bases). The germline V gene encodes CDR1 MNHNS and CDR2 SASEGT. The V gene lost 9 bases and the J gene lost 7 bases, with 13 bases spanning the gap. This CDR3 is built from 12 residues. The CDR3 region has the DNA TGTGCCAGTATGGGGGCACGAAATGAGCAGTTCTTC. Its protein product is CASMGARNEQFF.

The chain employs TRBV5-5 and TRBJ2-1, with 9 bases aligning to TRBD2. Germline-derived CDR1 and CDR2 are SGHKS and YYEKEE (reference sequence). The junction had 4 bases not matched to a gene; V was cut back by 5 bases and J by 4 bases. CDR3 size: 14 residues. CDR3: CASRRLAEYNEQFF. CDR3 coding DNA: TGTGCCAGCAGACGACTAGCGGAGTACAATGAGCAGTTCTTC.

The rearrangement links TRBV5-5 to TRBJ2-1; D possibly corresponds to TRBD1 (7 bases). The germline V and J ends were trimmed by 4 bases and 0 bases, with 17 bases remaining between them. The CDR3 length is 17 residues. CDR1 and CDR2 (germline): SGHKS, YYEKEE (reference sequence). CDR3 loop: CASSPQGGLPSYNEQFF. CDR3 nucleotides: TGTGCCAGCAGCCCCCAGGGGGGTCTCCCCTCCTACAATGAGCAGTTCTTC.

V and J are TRBV6-5 and TRBJ1-1; 11 positions match TRBD1. Trimming cost V 1 base and J 4 bases; bases outside gene matches: 5. Germline V CDR1 and CDR2: MNHEY, SVGAGI. The CDR3 sequence is 16 residues long. The DNA of the CDR3 is TGTGCCAGCAGTTACTTAGGACAGGGGGCTCGCACTGAAGCTTTCTTT. It specifies CASSYLGQGARTEAFF.

The table lists this clonotype with a few counts. The rearrangement links TRBV5-1 to TRBJ2-5; 8 bases map to TRBD1. With V trimmed by 4 bases and J by 2 bases, 7 bases remained unmatched. The CDR3 consists of 15 residues. CDR1 is SGHRS, CDR2 YFSETQ, per germline. The chain's CDR3 is CASSPLGQVQETQYF. The CDR3 bases are TGCGCCAGCAGCCCACTGGGACAGGTACAAGAGACCCAGTACTTC.

This clonotype turned up a few times. V is TRBV5-1 and J is TRBJ2-3, with TRBD2 matching 8 bases. The V and J ends lost 2 bases and 5 bases, in that order; junction bases with no gene match: 13. This CDR3 comprises 17 residues. The germline gives CDR1 SGHRS, CDR2 YFSETQ. The CDR3 bases are TGCGCCAGCAGCTTTACCCCTTTCGGGGGGGCGGGAGATACGCAGTATTTT. As protein: CASSFTPFGGAGDTQYF.

This clonotype has just a few counts. DNA for the CDR3: TGTGCCAGCAGCCAAAGTACCTATGGCTACACCTTC. Amino acids: CASSQSTYGYTF. This chain connects TRBV3-1 to TRBJ1-2; D not resolved. CDR1 and CDR2 from the germline V gene are LGHDT and YNNKEL (reference sequence). Trimming stripped 2 bases from V and 4 bases from J, with 5 bases between. The length of the CDR3 is 12 residues.

V is TRBV20-1 and J is TRBJ2-7; 8 nucleotides agree with TRBD2. The CDR3 runs to 17 residues. Germline assignment: CDR1 DFQATT and CDR2 SNEGSKA (reference sequence). Trimming cost V 1 base and J 3 bases; bases outside gene matches: 14. In DNA form, the CDR3 reads TGCAGTGCTAGAGTTTCGCTACGAGCGGGGGTTTTCTACGAGCAGTACTTC. Encoded protein: CSARVSLRAGVFYEQYF.

CDR3 sequence reads: CASSLVPGWPYTDTQYF. The DNA for the CDR3 is TGCGCCAGCAGCTTGGTACCGGGCTGGCCGTACACAGATACGCAGTATTTT. The V and J genes are TRBV5-1 and TRBJ2-3, with D unclear. Germline CDR1 SGHRS, CDR2 YFSETQ. CDR3 size: 17 residues. Trimming left V 0 bases short and J 2 bases short, with 16 bases between.

This chain joins TRBV7-9 and TRBJ2-7; 10 bases agree with TRBD1. V shed 3 bases, J shed 6 bases, and the junction held 5 bases outside the gene matches. The germline CDR1 and CDR2 sequences are SEHNR and FQNEAQ (reference sequence). The CDR3 spans 14 residues. The DNA for the CDR3 is TGTGCCAGCAGCTTCGCCGACAGGGGGCTCGAGCAGTACTTC. It specifies CASSFADRGLEQYF.

J is TRBJ2-7 and V is TRBV29-1, with 8 positions matching TRBD2. This CDR3 has 13 residues. Germline CDR1 is SQVTM and CDR2 is ANQGSEA. The V segment lost 3 bases and the J segment 3 bases; nucleotides outside the gene matches: 4. This CDR3 reads CSVDTGGSYEQYF. The CDR3 nucleotides read TGCAGCGTTGATACGGGAGGGAGCTACGAGCAGTACTTC.

This clonotype has more than one count but fewer than ten. The V call is TRBV15, the J call TRBJ1-1, with 7 bases matching TRBD1. Germline V gene data show CDR1 as LNHNV and CDR2 as YYDKDF (reference sequence). The length of the CDR3 is 15 residues. Trimming at V came to 0 bases and at J to 6 bases, leaving 7 bases not matched to a gene. CDR3 sequence reads: CATSRDQTGTAEAFF. CDR3 in DNA: TGTGCCACCAGCAGAGATCAGACAGGGACCGCTGAAGCTTTCTTT.

This clonotype was observed a handful of times. This chain uses TRBV10-3 with TRBJ2-7; 12 nucleotides agree with TRBD2. The CDR3 contains 15 residues. Germline CDR1 and CDR2: ENHRY and SYGVKD. The junction had 4 bases not matched to a gene; V was cut back by 6 bases and J by 1 base. CDR3 coding DNA: TGTGCCATCAGACCTACTAGCGGGGGGTCCTACGAGCAGTACTTC. This codes for CAIRPTSGGSYEQYF.

This chain uses TRBV29-1 with TRBJ1-1; possible D gene TRBD1, 5 bases. The germline V gene encodes CDR1 SQVTM and CDR2 ANQGSEA. The CDR3 consists of 9 residues. The germline V and J ends were trimmed by 7 bases and 6 bases, with 6 bases remaining between them. CDR3 DNA sequence: TGCAGCGCGGGACCTGAAGCTTTCTTT. This gives the protein CSAGPEAFF.

The CDR3 bases are TGTGCCAGCAGTTTTACCCGGACAGGGGCCTACGAGCAGTACTTC. Translation: CASSFTRTGAYEQYF. The chain carries TRBV27 and TRBJ2-7, with 9 positions matching TRBD1. J gave up 2 bases and V 3 bases, and 5 bases lay outside the gene matches. CDR3 size: 15 residues. Per the germline V gene, CDR1 is MNHEY and CDR2 is SMNVEV (reference sequence).

In its sample, this clonotype was seen a few times. The chain uses TRBV6-2 or TRBV6-3 and TRBJ2-1, with D unclear. V was clipped by 4 bases and J by 8 bases, with 18 bases between them. CDR3 length: 15 residues. CDR1 is MNHEY and CDR2 is SVGEGT in the germline V gene. As DNA, the CDR3 is TGTGCCAGCAGTTTTTCGAGCGCCCCCGTAGATGAGCAGTTCTTC. It codes for CASSFSSAPVDEQFF.

This clonotype was counted only a few times. This chain uses TRBV2 with TRBJ1-2; D is ambiguous. The CDR3 is 13 residues long. The germline gives CDR1 SNHLY, CDR2 FYNNEI. Trimming left V 7 bases short and J 7 bases short, with 16 bases between. The CDR3 DNA follows: TGTGCCAGCACCCTGGACGATTCGCGTGGCTACACCTTC. Translated: CASTLDDSRGYTF.

V is TRBV5-1 and J is TRBJ2-6; D gene unclear. The CDR3 covers 15 residues. Between the trimmed V and J ends, which lost 0 bases and 4 bases, there was a span of 8 bases. From germline, CDR1 is SGHRS and CDR2 YFSETQ. The CDR3 loop is CASSLEYPGANVLTF. DNA of the CDR3: TGCGCCAGCAGCTTGGAGTACCCAGGGGCCAACGTCCTGACTTTC.

The gene calls are TRBV20-1 and TRBJ2-2; D remains ambiguous. The CDR3 consists of 13 residues. CDR1 is DFQATT, CDR2 SNEGSKA, per germline (reference sequence). Trimming took 0 bases from V and 7 from J, leaving 9 bases between them. The CDR3 DNA sequence: TGCAGTGCTAGAGACCGGATGAACGGGGAGCTGTTTTTT. Translating gives CSARDRMNGELFF.

This clonotype was found once. The chain links TRBV7-9 to TRBJ2-7; D is unclear. The V end was cut by 0 bases, the J end by 0 bases, with 9 bases between. Germline V gene sequence: CDR1 SEHNR, CDR2 FQNEAQ (reference sequence). The CDR3 spans 15 residues. The CDR3 region has the DNA TGTGCCAGCAGCTTAGCTTCGGCACTCTCCTACGAGCAGTACTTC. The encoded protein is CASSLASALSYEQYF. Filled out from reference TRBV7-9 and TRBJ2-7, the complete variable domain reads DTGVSQNPRHKITKRGQNVTFRCDPISEHNRLYWYRQTLGQGPEFLTYFQNEAQLEKSRLLSDRFSAERPKGSFSTLEIQRTEQGDSAMYLCASSLASALSYEQYFGPGTRLTVT.